This TCR beta chain was identified during a study of early T cells in non-severe SARS-CoV-2 infection. Study as a whole: Chains were not paired, and sequencing was done on bulk RNA from unsorted whole blood. Broader study findings: Private and CD4 specificities were missed by VDJdb matching, skewed to anti-spike CD8.

Attachment of unique molecular identifiers was made to individual cDNA molecules. Via MiXCR, TCRdb re-called the 5' RACE reads, giving one row per CDR3 protein. The data show more than 35,000 distinct CDR3 sequences, with around 6.3% seen just once and over 4.5% held by the top ten. Unmatched junction bases numbered 5, after V lost 3 bases and J lost 7 bases. This CDR3 region has 14 residues. The germline gives CDR1 DFQATT, CDR2 SNEGSKA (reference sequence). This clonotype has just a few counts. Its antigen is as yet unknown. Sequenced material: whole blood. This clonotype was sampled from an adult who was a healthcare worker with PCR-confirmed SARS-CoV-2 infection or an uninfected control (not recorded which). The chain combines TRBV20-1 with TRBJ2-7, with 14 bases matching TRBD2. The CDR3 sequence: CSASRGLAGEEQYF. As DNA, the CDR3 is TGCAGTGCTAGCCGGGGACTAGCGGGAGAAGAGCAGTACTTC.